The T cell receptor beta chain described here comes from a study of T cells in localized non-small cell lung cancer (dated by TCRdb to 2020 to 2021). In terms of the full investigation: The study analyzed T cell repertoires of hundreds of early-stage NSCLC patients, comparing tumors and uninvolved tumor-adjacent lungs. The cohort comprised around 240 treatment-naïve NSCLC patients with resected, localized lung tumors. NSCLC patients had a mean age of around 66 years, and around 140 were male and over 85 female. Study-level results and caveats: Higher blood T cell density associated with longer overall survival, while higher adjacent-lung clonality associated with shorter survival. Of the top 100 tumor clones, a median of 57 were detected in paired uninvolved adjacent lung; some 28 were also among that lung's top 100. Uninvolved tumor-adjacent lung showed the highest T cell clonality, higher than tumor, which suggests more focused antigenic responses in the uninvolved tumor-adjacent lung. Because multi-region sequencing of the tumors was not done, intratumor heterogeneity could not be ruled out. Because the study design was exploratory, TCR variables were selected using unadjusted p-values without false-discovery rate correction.

The immunoSEQ Assay was used to sequence TCR beta CDR3 regions from DNA. The source study handled its data this way. To compute T cell density, TCR beta template counts were normalized to usable DNA, which was estimated by amplifying housekeeping genes. Richness was estimated with the preseqR package, extrapolating to 400,000 templates for PBMC samples and 120,000 templates for tissue samples. Clonality was taken to be one minus Pielou's evenness. Differential abundance testing on productive amino-acid clonotypes, with a minimum total count of 5 and an alpha of 0.1, was used to identify tissue-enriched TCRs. Repertoire overlap between compartments was quantified with the Jaccard Index and Morisita Overlap Index. GLIPH grouped TCR beta CDR3s together with public tetramer-defined viral CDR3s, and a viral motif had to include at least three viral sequences and also show V-gene enrichment. The table comes from immuneACCESS by way of TCRdb, which keeps in-frame sequences with V and J called. Part of the clones is missing from these tables; in studies checked, under half for an unresolved V gene and the rest for unknown reasons. The V and J calls and clone size come from that table; D and trimming were worked out from the DNA. This sample holds about 40,000 clones; about 88% were observed only once. 3.5% of the sample comes from the top ten.

Between the V and J ends, shortened by 5 bases and 4 bases respectively, the junction contains 12 bases. In the germline V gene, CDR1 corresponds to MNHEY and CDR2 to SVGAGI. CDR3 length: 14 amino acids, cysteine to phenylalanine. Just the 42-base CDR3 DNA is kept, in frame starting at base 1. At diagnosis, tumor, uninvolved tumor-adjacent lung and peripheral blood were collected and then preserved as a mix of FFPE and fresh-frozen material. For TCR repertoire profiling, blood samples were analyzed in the form of peripheral blood mononuclear cells. Worth noting for this clone: Its antigen is unknown. No quality values exist for individual bases; no much larger clone is one base distant.

The V gene is TRBV6-5 and the J gene is TRBJ1-5, with the D gene uncertain. Sequencing was performed on peripheral blood, taken before any cancer treatment. This TCR came from a man aged 18 to 50 with stage I lung adenocarcinoma. The DNA is TGTGCCAGCAGTGTCGACGGCCGTAATCAGCCCCAGCATTTT. This sequence encodes CASSVDGRNQPQHF.